A single sample gave rise to the 10 T cell receptor beta chains below, sequenced in a study of PD-L1 blockade in urothelial cancer. Time point specified: peripheral blood 6 weeks after treatment start. The repertoire was sequenced with immunoSEQ multiplex PCR; TCRdb's copy has only in-frame clones and lacks some. The sample includes over 100,000 clones, less than 95% of them seen just once. The input for sequencing was PBMCs, taken around atezolizumab (anti-PD-L1) treatment. The source of these receptors is a man between 60 and 70 years old with urothelial cancer.

CDR3 protein: CASSRIPGHGPDTQYF. The CDR3 bases are TGCGCCAGCAGCAGAATTCCGGGACACGGACCAGATACGCAGTATTTT. This sequence joins TRBV5-1 and TRBJ2-3; D is perhaps TRBD1 (6 bases). The CDR3 extends over 16 amino acids. V was cut by 4 bases and J by 4 bases, with 19 bases left in between. CDR1 is SGHRS, CDR2 YFSETQ, per germline. The entire variable domain, with the rest obtained from reference TRBV5-1 and TRBJ2-3, is as follows: KAGVTQTPRYLIKTRGQQVTLSCSPISGHRSVSWYQQTPGQGLQFLFEYFSETQRNKGNFPGRFSGRQFSNSRSEMNVSTLELGDSALYLCASSRIPGHGPDTQYFGPGTRLTVL.

The rearrangement uses TRBV27 and TRBJ1-5; TRBD1 is a possible D gene (6 bases). Germline V lookup: CDR1 MNHEY, CDR2 SMNVEV (reference sequence). This CDR3 has 12 residues. V dropped 8 bases and J dropped 2 bases, with 7 bases sitting between them. The CDR3 DNA sequence: TGTGCCAGCGGGGGCCGCAATCAGCCCCAGCATTTT. This gives the protein CASGGRNQPQHF.

J is TRBJ2-7 and V is TRBV30, with a tentative D call TRBD2 (6 bases). Germline assignment: CDR1 GTSNPN and CDR2 SVGIG (reference sequence). Trimming removed 0 bases at V and 2 bases at J, with 11 bases between. The CDR3 has 14 residues. The CDR3 DNA reads as TGTGCCTGGAGTGTAGGAGGGTCCACCTACGAGCAGTACTTC. It encodes CAWSVGGSTYEQYF.

The rearrangement links TRBV6-5 to TRBJ2-7; 10 positions match TRBD2. The CDR3 has 15 amino acids. V lost 5 bases to trimming and J lost 5 bases; unmatched junction nucleotides: 9. CDR1 and CDR2 from the germline V gene are MNHEY and SVGAGI. This chain's CDR3 is CASSRLSGRVDEQYF. The CDR3 region has the DNA TGTGCCAGCAGTCGCTTGAGCGGGAGGGTCGACGAGCAGTACTTC.

V and J are TRBV27 and TRBJ2-5; D possibly corresponds to TRBD1 (5 bases). This CDR3 region has 15 residues. Trimming took 4 bases from V and 4 from J, leaving 16 bases between them. Per the germline V gene, CDR1 is MNHEY and CDR2 is SMNVEV (reference sequence). The CDR3 here is CASSSGRVLGETQYF. The CDR3, as DNA: TGTGCCAGCAGTTCAGGCAGGGTGTTGGGAGAGACCCAGTACTTC.

V is TRBV15 and J is TRBJ2-7; 13 bases map to TRBD2. CDR1 LNHNV and CDR2 YYDKDF come from the germline V gene (reference sequence). This CDR3 contains 18 residues. J was trimmed by 3 bases and V by 0 bases; bases with no gene match: 8. CDR3 nucleotide sequence: TGTGCCACCAGCAGAGATAGTCAACTAGCGGGGGGGAACTACGAGCAGTACTTC. The encoded protein is CATSRDSQLAGGNYEQYF.

This clone was picked up one time. The CDR3 nucleotides are TGCGCCAGCAGCTTGGTCCTAGCAAGCGAGCAGTACTTC. Protein sequence: CASSLVLASEQYF. The chain recombines TRBV5-1 with TRBJ2-7, with D possibly matching TRBD2 (5 bases). CDR3 length equals 13 residues. Trimming pared 0 bases from V and 6 bases from J, leaving 10 bases between. The germline V gene has CDR1 SGHRS and CDR2 YFSETQ.

This chain joins TRBV6-5 and TRBJ2-5; TRBD2 aligns across 12 bases. The CDR3 has 16 residues. V lost 4 bases, J lost 4 bases, and 7 bases stayed unmatched. Per germline, CDR1 MNHEY and CDR2 SVGAGI. This CDR3 reads CASSFPTSGSGETQYF. The CDR3 DNA reads TGTGCCAGCAGTTTCCCGACTAGCGGGAGCGGAGAGACCCAGTACTTC.

The chain joins TRBV15 to TRBJ2-3; 8 bases line up with TRBD2. Germline values: CDR1 LNHNV, CDR2 YYDKDF (reference sequence). V lost 0 bases, J lost 2 bases, and 4 bases stayed unmatched. The CDR3 extends over 16 amino acids. The CDR3 loop is CATSRDLLAVTDTQYF. The CDR3 region has the DNA TGTGCCACCAGCAGAGATCTACTAGCGGTCACAGATACGCAGTATTTT.

The chain links TRBV28 to TRBJ1-1; TRBD1 aligns across 7 bases. Germline lookup yields CDR1 MDHEN and CDR2 SYDVKM. V shed 9 bases, J shed 0 bases, and the junction held 4 bases outside the gene matches. The CDR3 loop spans 13 amino acids. CDR3 bases: TGTGCCAGTACGACAGGGATGAACACTGAAGCTTTCTTT. Residues: CASTTGMNTEAFF.